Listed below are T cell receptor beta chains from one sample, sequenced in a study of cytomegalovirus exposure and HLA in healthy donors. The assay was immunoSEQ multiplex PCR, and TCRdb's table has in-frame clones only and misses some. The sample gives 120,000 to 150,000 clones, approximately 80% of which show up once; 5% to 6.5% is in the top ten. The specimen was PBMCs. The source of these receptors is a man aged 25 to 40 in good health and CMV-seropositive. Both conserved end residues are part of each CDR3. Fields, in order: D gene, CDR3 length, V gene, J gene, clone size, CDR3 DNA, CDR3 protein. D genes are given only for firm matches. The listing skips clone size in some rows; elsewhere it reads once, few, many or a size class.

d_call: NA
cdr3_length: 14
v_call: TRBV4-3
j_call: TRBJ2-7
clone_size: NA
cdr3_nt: TGCGCCAGCAGCCCCGGGACAAGGGAATACGAGCAGTACTTC
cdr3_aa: CASSPGTREYEQYF

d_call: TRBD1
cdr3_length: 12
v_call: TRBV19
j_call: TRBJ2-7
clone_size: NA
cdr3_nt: TGTGCCAGTAGTCAGGGGGCGGGCGAGCAGTACTTC
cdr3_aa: CASSQGAGEQYF

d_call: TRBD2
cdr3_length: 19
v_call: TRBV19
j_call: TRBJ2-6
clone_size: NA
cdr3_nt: TGTGCCAGTAGTGCCTCGGGAAGCGGGGGGGCCGTTGGAGCCAACGTCCTGACTTTC
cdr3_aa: CASSASGSGGAVGANVLTF

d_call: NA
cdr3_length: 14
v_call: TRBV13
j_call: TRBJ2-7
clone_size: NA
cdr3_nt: TGTGCCAGCAGCTTACGGGGGAAAAGGTACGAGCAGTACTTC
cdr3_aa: CASSLRGKRYEQYF

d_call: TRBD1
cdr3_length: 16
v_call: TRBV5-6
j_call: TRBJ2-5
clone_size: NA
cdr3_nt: TGTGCCAGCAGCTTGGGCCTGACAGGGGCTCAGGAGACCCAGTACTTC
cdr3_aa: CASSLGLTGAQETQYF

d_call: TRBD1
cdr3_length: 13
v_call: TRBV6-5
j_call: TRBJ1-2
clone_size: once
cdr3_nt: TGTGCCAGCAGTTACGACAGGGAGGCTGGCTACACCTTC
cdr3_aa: CASSYDREAGYTF

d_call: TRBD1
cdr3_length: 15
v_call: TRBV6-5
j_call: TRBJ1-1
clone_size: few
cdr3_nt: TGTGCCAGCAGCCGCCGTGGGACAGGGGGGACTGAAGCTTTCTTT
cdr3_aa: CASSRRGTGGTEAFF

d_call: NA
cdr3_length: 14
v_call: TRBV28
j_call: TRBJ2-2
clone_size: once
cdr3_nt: TGTGCCAGCAGTTTCTCAGATCACACCGGGGAGCTGTTTTTT
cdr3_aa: CASSFSDHTGELFF

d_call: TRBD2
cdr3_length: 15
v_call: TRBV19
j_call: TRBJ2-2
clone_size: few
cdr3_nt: TGTGCCAGTAGGCGGGGGGCCCTCAACACCGGGGAGCTGTTTTTT
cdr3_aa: CASRRGALNTGELFF

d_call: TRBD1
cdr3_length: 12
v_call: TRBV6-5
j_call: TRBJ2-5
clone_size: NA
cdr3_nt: TGTGCCAGCAGTTACTCGAAAGGGACAGAGTACTTC
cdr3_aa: CASSYSKGTEYF

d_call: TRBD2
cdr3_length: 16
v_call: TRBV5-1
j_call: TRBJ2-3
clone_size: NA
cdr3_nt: TGCGCCAGCAGCTTGGCCGCGACTAGCGGCACAGATACGCAGTATTTT
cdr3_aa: CASSLAATSGTDTQYF

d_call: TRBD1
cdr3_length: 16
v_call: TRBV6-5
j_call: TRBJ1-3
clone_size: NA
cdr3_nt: TGTGCCAGCAGTTACGCGGGACAGGGCTCTGGAAACACCATATATTTT
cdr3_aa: CASSYAGQGSGNTIYF

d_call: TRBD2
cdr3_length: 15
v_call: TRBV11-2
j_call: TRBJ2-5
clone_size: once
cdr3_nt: TGTGCCAGCAGCGCCGCTAGCGGGAGTACAGAGACCCAGTACTTC
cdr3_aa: CASSAASGSTETQYF

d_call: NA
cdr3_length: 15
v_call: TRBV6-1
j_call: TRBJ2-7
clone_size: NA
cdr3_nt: TGTGCCAGTAAGAACCACTACTCGGAAGGTATCGAGCAGTACTTC
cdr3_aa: CASKNHYSEGIEQYF

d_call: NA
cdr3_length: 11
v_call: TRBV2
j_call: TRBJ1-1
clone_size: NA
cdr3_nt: TGTGCCAGCAAAATCGCCTACTCAGCTTTCTTT
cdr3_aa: CASKIAYSAFF

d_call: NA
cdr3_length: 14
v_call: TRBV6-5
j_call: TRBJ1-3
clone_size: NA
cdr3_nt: TGTGCCAGCAGCCCCCAAACCAGGTCTAACACCATATATTTT
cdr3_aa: CASSPQTRSNTIYF

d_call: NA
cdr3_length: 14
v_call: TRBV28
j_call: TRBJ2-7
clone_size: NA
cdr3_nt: TGTGCCAGCAGTTTGTACAGGGAGAAATACGAGCAGTACTTC
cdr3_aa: CASSLYREKYEQYF

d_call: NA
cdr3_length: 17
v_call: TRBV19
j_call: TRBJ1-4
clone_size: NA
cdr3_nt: TGTGCCAGTACCAACTCGAGAACAGGGAACGGTAATGAAAAACTGTTTTTT
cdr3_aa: CASTNSRTGNGNEKLFF

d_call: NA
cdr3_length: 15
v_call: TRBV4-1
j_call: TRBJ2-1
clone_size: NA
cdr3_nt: TGCGCCAGCAGCCAAGAACCGCGGCCTTACAATGAGCAGTTCTTC
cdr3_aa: CASSQEPRPYNEQFF

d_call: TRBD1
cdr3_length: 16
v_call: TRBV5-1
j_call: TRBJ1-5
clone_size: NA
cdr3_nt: TGCGCCAGCAGGAGGGGGCCCGGTGATAGCAATCAGCCCCAGCATTTT
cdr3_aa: CASRRGPGDSNQPQHF

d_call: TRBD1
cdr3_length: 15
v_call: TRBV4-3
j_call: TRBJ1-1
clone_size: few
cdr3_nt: TGCGCCAGCAGCCAATTACAGGGGGCGAACACTGAAGCTTTCTTT
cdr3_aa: CASSQLQGANTEAFF

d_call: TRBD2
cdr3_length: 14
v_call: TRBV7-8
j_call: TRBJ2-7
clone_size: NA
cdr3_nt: TGTGCCAGCAGCCCTAGGGAGGGAGGATACGAGCAGTACTTC
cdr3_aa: CASSPREGGYEQYF

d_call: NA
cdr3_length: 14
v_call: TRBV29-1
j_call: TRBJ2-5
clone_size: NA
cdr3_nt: TGCAGCGTGACACCGCAGGGTCTCCAAGAGACCCAGTACTTC
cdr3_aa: CSVTPQGLQETQYF

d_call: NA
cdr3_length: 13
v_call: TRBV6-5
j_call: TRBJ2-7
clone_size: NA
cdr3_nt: TGTGCCAGCAGTACCTGGCCCTCCTACGAGCAGTACTTC
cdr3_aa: CASSTWPSYEQYF

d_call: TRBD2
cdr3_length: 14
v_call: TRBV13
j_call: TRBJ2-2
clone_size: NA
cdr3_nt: TGTGCCAGCAGCGTCGGGGGGATGGTCGGGGAGCTGTTTTTT
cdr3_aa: CASSVGGMVGELFF

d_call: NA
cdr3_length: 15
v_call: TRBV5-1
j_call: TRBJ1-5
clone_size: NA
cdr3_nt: TGCGCCAGCAGCTTGGCCGGGGGAGGGGATCAGCCCCAGCATTTT
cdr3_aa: CASSLAGGGDQPQHF

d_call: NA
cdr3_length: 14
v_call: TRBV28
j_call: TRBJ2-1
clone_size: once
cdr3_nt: TGTGCCAGCAGTTTCTCCAGGGGCAGGGATGAGCAGTTCTTC
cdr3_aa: CASSFSRGRDEQFF

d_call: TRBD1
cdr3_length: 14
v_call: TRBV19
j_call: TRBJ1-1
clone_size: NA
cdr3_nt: TGTGCCAGTGCCGCGACAGGGGGGTTCACTGAAGCTTTCTTT
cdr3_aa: CASAATGGFTEAFF

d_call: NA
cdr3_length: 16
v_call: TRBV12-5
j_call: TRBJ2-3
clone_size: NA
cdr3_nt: TGTGCTAGTGGCTCCCTCGTAGATTGGAGCACAGATACGCAGTATTTT
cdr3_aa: CASGSLVDWSTDTQYF

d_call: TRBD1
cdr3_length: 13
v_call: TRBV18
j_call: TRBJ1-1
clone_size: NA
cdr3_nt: TGTGCCAGCTCATTAACAGGGGGCCCCGACGCTTTCTTT
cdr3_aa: CASSLTGGPDAFF

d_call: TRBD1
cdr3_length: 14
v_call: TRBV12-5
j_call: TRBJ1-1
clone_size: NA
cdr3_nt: TGTGCTAGTGGTAGGACAGGGGGGACCACTGAAGCTTTCTTT
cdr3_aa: CASGRTGGTTEAFF

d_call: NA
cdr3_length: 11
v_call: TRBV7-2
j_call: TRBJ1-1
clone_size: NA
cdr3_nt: TGTGCCAGCAGCCATCGGTATGAAGCTTTCTTT
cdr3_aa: CASSHRYEAFF

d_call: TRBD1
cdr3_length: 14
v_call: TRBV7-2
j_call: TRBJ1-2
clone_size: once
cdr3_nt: TGTGCCAGCAGCACGTCGACAGGGTCGGCTGGCTACACCTTC
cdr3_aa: CASSTSTGSAGYTF

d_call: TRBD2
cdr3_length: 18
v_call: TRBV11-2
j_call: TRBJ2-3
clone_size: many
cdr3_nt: TGTGCCAGCAGCTTAGTGCTAGCGGGGGGCCGAAATACAGATACGCAGTATTTT
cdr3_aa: CASSLVLAGGRNTDTQYF

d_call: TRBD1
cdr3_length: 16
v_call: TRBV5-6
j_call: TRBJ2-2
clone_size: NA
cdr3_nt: TGTGCCAGCAGCTTGAGGGGACAGGGTGGTACCGGGGAGCTGTTTTTT
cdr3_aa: CASSLRGQGGTGELFF

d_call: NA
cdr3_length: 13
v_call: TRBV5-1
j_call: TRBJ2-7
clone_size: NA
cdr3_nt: TGCGCCAGCAGCTTGACACGATCCTACGAGCAGTACTTC
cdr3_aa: CASSLTRSYEQYF

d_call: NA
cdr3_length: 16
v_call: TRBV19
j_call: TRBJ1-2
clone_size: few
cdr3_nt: TGTGCCAGTAGTCCTCTTTGGGACACGGATCCCTATGGCTACACCTTC
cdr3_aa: CASSPLWDTDPYGYTF

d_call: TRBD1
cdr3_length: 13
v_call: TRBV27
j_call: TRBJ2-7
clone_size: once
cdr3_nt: TGTGCCAGCAGTTCGACAGGGGGGTACGAGCAGTACTTC
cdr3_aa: CASSSTGGYEQYF

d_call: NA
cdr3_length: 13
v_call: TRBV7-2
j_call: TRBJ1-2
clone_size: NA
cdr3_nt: TGTGCCAGCAGCCAGAGCGGTAACTATGGCTACACCTTC
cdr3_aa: CASSQSGNYGYTF

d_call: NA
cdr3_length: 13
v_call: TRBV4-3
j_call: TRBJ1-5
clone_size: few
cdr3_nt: TGCGCCAGCAGCCAATGGAGAAATCAGCCCCAGCATTTT
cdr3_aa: CASSQWRNQPQHF

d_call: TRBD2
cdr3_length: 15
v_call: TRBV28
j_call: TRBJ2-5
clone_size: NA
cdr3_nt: TGTGCCAGCCGCCCCGGGACTAGCGATGTCTCGACCCAGTACTTC
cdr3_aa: CASRPGTSDVSTQYF

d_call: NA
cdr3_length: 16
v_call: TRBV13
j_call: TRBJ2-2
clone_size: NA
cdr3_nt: TGTGCCAGCCAAAACGGGGGAATGGCGAACACCGGGGAGCTGTTTTTT
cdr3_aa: CASQNGGMANTGELFF

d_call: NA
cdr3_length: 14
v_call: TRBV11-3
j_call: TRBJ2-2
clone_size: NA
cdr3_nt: TGTGCCAGCAGCCAACAGGGAGAAGCCGGGGAGCTGTTTTTT
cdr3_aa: CASSQQGEAGELFF

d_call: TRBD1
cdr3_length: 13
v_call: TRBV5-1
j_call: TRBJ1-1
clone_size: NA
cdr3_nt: TGCGCCAGCAGCTTTGACAGGGACACTGAAGCTTTCTTT
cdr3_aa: CASSFDRDTEAFF

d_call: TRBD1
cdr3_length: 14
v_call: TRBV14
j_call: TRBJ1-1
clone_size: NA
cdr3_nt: TGTGCCAGCAGCCCAGACAGGGTCCGGACTGAAGCTTTCTTT
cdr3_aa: CASSPDRVRTEAFF

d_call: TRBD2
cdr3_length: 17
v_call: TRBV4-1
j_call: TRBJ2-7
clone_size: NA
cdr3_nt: TGCGCCAGCAGCCAAGTTGACTCTTGGGGAGGGTCCTACGAGCAGTACTTC
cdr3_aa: CASSQVDSWGGSYEQYF

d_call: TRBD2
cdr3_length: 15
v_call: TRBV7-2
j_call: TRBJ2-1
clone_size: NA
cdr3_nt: TGTGCCAGCAGCTCGACTAGCGGGGGGGCGAATGAGCAGTTCTTC
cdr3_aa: CASSSTSGGANEQFF

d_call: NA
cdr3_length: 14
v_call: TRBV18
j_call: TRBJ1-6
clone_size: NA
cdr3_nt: TGTGCCAGCTCACCTTCCCCTCAGGATTCACCCCTCCACTTT
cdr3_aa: CASSPSPQDSPLHF